What follows are 16 T cell receptor beta chains derived from one specimen sequenced in a study of ipilimumab plus nivolumab after autologous stem cell transplantation. The assay was immunoSEQ multiplex PCR, and TCRdb's table has in-frame clones only and misses some. The table lists roughly 43,000 clones, roughly 88% of them singletons. The sequenced sample was PBMCs, obtained in a trial of ipilimumab plus nivolumab as post-transplant consolidation. These receptor sequences come from a male donor with multiple myeloma.

The CDR3 loop is CASSLGEGTGPRDTQYF. The CDR3 region has the DNA TGTGCCAGCAGCTTAGGGGAAGGGACAGGACCTCGAGATACGCAGTATTTT. This chain uses TRBV7-9 with TRBJ2-3; the match to TRBD1 covers 8 bases. Germline V lookup: CDR1 SEHNR, CDR2 FQNEAQ (reference sequence). With V trimmed by 1 base and J by 5 bases, 11 bases remained unmatched. The CDR3 loop spans 17 amino acids.

This chain joins TRBV30 and TRBJ1-2, with D possibly TRBD1 on 6 matching bases. The CDR3 spans 13 residues. V lost 7 bases and J 5 bases, leaving 17 bases between the germline ends. Germline CDR1 is GTSNPN and CDR2 is SVGIG (reference sequence). CDR3 in DNA: TGTGCCTTCACACCAGACAGGACTTATGGCTACACCTTC. Its protein product is CAFTPDRTYGYTF.

The chain joins TRBV7-2 to TRBJ2-3; no definite D call. This CDR3 contains 15 residues. Between the trimmed V and J ends, which lost 1 base and 5 bases, there was a span of 13 bases. CDR1 is SGHTA, CDR2 FQGNSA, per germline. CDR3 sequence reads: CASSLETFPRDTQYF. In DNA, the CDR3 is TGTGCCAGCAGCTTAGAGACTTTCCCCCGAGATACGCAGTATTTT.

The gene calls are TRBV6-6 and TRBJ2-5, with TRBD1 identical over 9 bases. This CDR3 contains 16 residues. J lost 4 bases, V lost 5 bases, and 11 bases had no gene match. Germline V gene lookup returns CDR1 MNHNY and CDR2 SVGAGI (reference sequence). The CDR3 nucleotides are TGTGCCAGCAGTAGGGACAGGGCGGTCAGTAGAGAGACCCAGTACTTC. It encodes CASSRDRAVSRETQYF.

This chain connects TRBV5-8 to TRBJ1-6, with a weak D call TRBD1 (5 bases). The germline V gene has CDR1 SGHTS and CDR2 YDEGEE. With 7 bases removed from V and 10 bases from J, the gap between germline ends came to 18 bases. The length of the CDR3 is 14 residues. The CDR3 nucleotides read TGTGCCAGCCCGGGACTCCCGGCGGTATCACCCCTCCACTTT. This sequence encodes CASPGLPAVSPLHF.

V is TRBV7-2 and J is TRBJ1-1, with D unclear. CDR1 and CDR2 (germline): SGHTA, FQGNSA. Trimming took 5 bases from V and 0 from J, leaving 16 bases between them. This CDR3 has 16 amino acids. CDR3 bases: TGTGCCAGCAGCCGGACGGGTGGGAAGGTGAACACTGAAGCTTTCTTT. Protein product: CASSRTGGKVNTEAFF.

The rearrangement uses TRBV6-1 and TRBJ1-1; 9 nucleotides match TRBD1. This CDR3 is 13 amino acids long. Looked up from germline, CDR1 is MNHNS and CDR2 is SASEGT. The J segment lost 1 base and the V segment lost 8 bases, leaving 2 bases of the junction unmatched. The CDR3 sequence: CASWDRENTEAFF. DNA for the CDR3: TGTGCCAGCTGGGACAGGGAGAACACTGAAGCTTTCTTT.

This sequence joins TRBV11-2 and TRBJ1-2, with D hard to call. The CDR3 sequence is 14 residues long. Trimming pared 1 base from V and 4 bases from J, leaving 10 bases between. The germline gives CDR1 SGHAT, CDR2 FQNNGV. CDR3 sequence: CASSLAGISYGYTF. The CDR3 DNA is TGTGCCAGCAGCTTAGCGGGGATTAGCTATGGCTACACCTTC.

The chain couples TRBV10-3 to TRBJ2-7, with 7 positions matching TRBD2. The CDR3 runs to 14 residues. CDR1 and CDR2 (germline): ENHRY, SYGVKD. V shed 4 bases and J 0 bases; nucleotides not matched to a gene: 3. The CDR3: CAISARESSYEQYF. The CDR3, as DNA: TGTGCCATCAGTGCGCGGGAGAGCTCCTACGAGCAGTACTTC.

V gene TRBV27 combines with J gene TRBJ1-1; D perhaps matches TRBD1 (5 bases). V was shortened by 4 bases and J by 5 bases, with 17 bases between the two germline ends. CDR1 is MNHEY and CDR2 is SMNVEV in the germline V gene (reference sequence). The CDR3 has 15 residues. The CDR3: CASSSRDPTLTEAFF. DNA for the CDR3: TGTGCCAGCAGTTCTCGGGACCCCACTTTGACTGAAGCTTTCTTT.

The chain recombines TRBV9 with TRBJ1-6, with D perhaps TRBD1 (6 bases). V was clipped by 3 bases and J by 9 bases, with 25 bases between them. The CDR3 contains 18 residues. CDR1 and CDR2 (germline): SGDLS, YYNGEE. This CDR3 is CASSAQARGPGGGSPLHF. In DNA, the CDR3 is TGTGCCAGCAGCGCCCAGGCCAGGGGACCCGGCGGCGGTTCACCCCTCCACTTT.

The chain couples TRBV18 to TRBJ2-1; no clear D. CDR1 KGHSH and CDR2 LQKENI come from the germline V gene. V was shortened by 1 base and J by 10 bases, with 5 bases between the two germline ends. This CDR3 has 11 residues. Here the CDR3 reads CASSPLEEQFF. The DNA of the CDR3 is TGTGCCAGCTCACCACTTGAGGAGCAGTTCTTC.

The gene calls are TRBV2 and TRBJ2-7, with D tentatively TRBD1 (5 bases). There are 17 residues in the CDR3. V dropped 2 bases and J dropped 2 bases, with 19 bases sitting between them. CDR1 and CDR2 from the germline V gene are SNHLY and FYNNEI. The CDR3: CASSENLAPWTPYEQYF. CDR3 nucleotide sequence: TGTGCCAGCAGTGAAAATTTGGCTCCCTGGACACCCTACGAGCAGTACTTC.

This clone was found once. V gene TRBV7-2 combines with J gene TRBJ1-1; tentative D call: TRBD1 (6 bases). V was cut by 7 bases and J by 4 bases, with 19 bases left in between. The V gene's germline CDR1 is SGHTA and CDR2 FQGNSA. The CDR3 runs 15 residues. The CDR3 nucleotides are TGTGCCAGCAAGGAACGGGGGCCCACCGGCACTGAAGCTTTCTTT. This translates into CASKERGPTGTEAFF.

This sequence joins TRBV4-2 and TRBJ2-4, with D perhaps TRBD2 (5 bases). Between the trimmed V and J ends, which lost 0 bases and 4 bases, there was a span of 10 bases. Germline V gene sequence: CDR1 LGHNA, CDR2 YNFKEQ. The CDR3 length is 15 residues. The CDR3: CASSQERSGKNIQYF. CDR3 DNA: TGTGCCAGCAGCCAAGAGAGATCGGGGAAAAACATTCAGTACTTC.

The CDR3 coding sequence is TGTGCCAGCGCGGCCTTGGTACAAGAGACCCAGTACTTC. Amino acid sequence: CASAALVQETQYF. This sequence joins TRBV7-3 and TRBJ2-5, with unresolved D. Germline lookup yields CDR1 SGHTA and CDR2 FQGTGA. CDR3 length: 13 amino acids. V lost 8 bases and J 2 bases, leaving 12 bases between the germline ends.